What follows is one T cell receptor beta chain and its context. Other DNA sequences in this sample translate to the same CDR3. This specimen belongs to a study of blood T cell repertoires in COVID-19. Across the whole study: From the United States, Italy and Spain came samples of acute and convalescent COVID-19. T cells, B-cell-depleted T cells, or PBMCs supplied cDNA or gDNA.

Participant ages covered about 18 to 89 years across 25 or so US areas. Only in-frame clones appear in the TCRdb table, and some are missing; sequencing was by immunoSEQ multiplex PCR. The sample has 150,000 to 200,000 clones, over 75% seen once. The sample was PBMCs or T cells enriched from blood (not recorded which). The clonotype originates from a middle-aged woman with acute COVID-19.

CDR3: CASRGTSGETQYF. CDR3 coding DNA: TGTGCCAGCAGAGGGACTAGCGGAGAGACCCAGTACTTC. The chain employs TRBV2 and TRBJ2-5; 11 bases align to TRBD2. Germline V CDR1 and CDR2: SNHLY, FYNNEI. The CDR3 totals 13 residues. The V gene end was trimmed by 6 bases and the J gene end by 4 bases; junction bases not matched to a gene: 1. Full variable domain (missing parts from reference TRBV2 and TRBJ2-5): EPEVTQTPSHQVTQMGQEVILRCVPISNHLYFYWYRQILGQKVEFLVSFYNNEISEKSEIFDDQFSVERPDGSNFTLKIRSTKLEDSAMYFCASRGTSGETQYFGPGTRLLVL.